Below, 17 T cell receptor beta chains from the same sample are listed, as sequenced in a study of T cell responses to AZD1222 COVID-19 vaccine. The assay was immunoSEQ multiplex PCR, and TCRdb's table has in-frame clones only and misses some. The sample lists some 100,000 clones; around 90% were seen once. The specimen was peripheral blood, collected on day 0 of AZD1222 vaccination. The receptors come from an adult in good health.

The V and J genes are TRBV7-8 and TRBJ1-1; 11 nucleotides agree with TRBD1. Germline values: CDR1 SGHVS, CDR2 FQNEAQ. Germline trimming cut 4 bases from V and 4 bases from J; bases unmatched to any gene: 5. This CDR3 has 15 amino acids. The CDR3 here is CASSSDRGLVTEAFF. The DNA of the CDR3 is TGTGCCAGCAGCTCGGACAGGGGGCTCGTCACTGAAGCTTTCTTT.

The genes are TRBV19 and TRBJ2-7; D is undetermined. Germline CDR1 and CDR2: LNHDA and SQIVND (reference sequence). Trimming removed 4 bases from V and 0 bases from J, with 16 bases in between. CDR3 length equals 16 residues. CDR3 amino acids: CASSTIGPFSSYEQYF. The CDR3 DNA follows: TGTGCCAGTAGTACGATCGGACCGTTCAGCTCCTACGAGCAGTACTTC. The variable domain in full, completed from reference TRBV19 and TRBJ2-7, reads DGGITQSPKYLFRKEGQNVTLSCEQNLNHDAMYWYRQDPGQGLRLIYYSQIVNDFQKGDIAEGYSVSREKKESFPLTVTSAQKNPTAFYLCASSTIGPFSSYEQYFGPGTRLTVT.

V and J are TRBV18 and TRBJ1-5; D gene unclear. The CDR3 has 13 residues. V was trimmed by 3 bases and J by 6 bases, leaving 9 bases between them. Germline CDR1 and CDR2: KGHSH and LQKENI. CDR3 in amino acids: CASSPISGQPQHF. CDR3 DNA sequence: TGTGCCAGCTCACCTATCTCGGGTCAGCCCCAGCATTTT.

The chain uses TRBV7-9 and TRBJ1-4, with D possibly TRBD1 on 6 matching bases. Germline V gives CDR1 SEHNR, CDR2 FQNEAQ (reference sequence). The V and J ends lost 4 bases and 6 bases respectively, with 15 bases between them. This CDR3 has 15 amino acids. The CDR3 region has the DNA TGTGCCAGCAGCTACGGGGGGCTAGTAGATGAAAAACTGTTTTTT. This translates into CASSYGGLVDEKLFF.

The CDR3 spells CASSPTGEGRGYTF. The CDR3, as DNA: TGTGCCAGCAGTCCCACCGGGGAAGGTAGGGGCTACACCTTC. The V call is TRBV2, the J call TRBJ1-2; D is undetermined. Trimming cost V 5 bases and J 8 bases, with 18 bases left between them. The CDR3 spans 14 residues. Looked up from germline, CDR1 is SNHLY and CDR2 is FYNNEI.

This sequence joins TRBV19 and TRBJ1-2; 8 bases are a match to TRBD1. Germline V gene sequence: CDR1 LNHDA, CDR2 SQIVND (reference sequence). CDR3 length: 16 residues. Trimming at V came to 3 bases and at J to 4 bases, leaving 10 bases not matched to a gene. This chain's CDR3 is CASSIGRDRPIYGYTF. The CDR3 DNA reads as TGTGCCAGTAGTATTGGAAGGGACAGGCCAATCTATGGCTACACCTTC.

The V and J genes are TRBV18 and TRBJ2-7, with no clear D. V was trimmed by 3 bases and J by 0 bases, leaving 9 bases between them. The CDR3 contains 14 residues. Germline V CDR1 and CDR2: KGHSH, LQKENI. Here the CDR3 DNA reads TGTGCCAGCTCACCTAATATAGACTCCTACGAGCAGTACTTC. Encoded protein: CASSPNIDSYEQYF.

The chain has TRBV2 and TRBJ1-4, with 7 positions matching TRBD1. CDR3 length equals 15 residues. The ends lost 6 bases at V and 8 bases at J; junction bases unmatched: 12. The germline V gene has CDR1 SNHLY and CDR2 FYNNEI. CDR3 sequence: CASSRIGQAFEKLFF. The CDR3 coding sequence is TGTGCCAGCAGCAGAATTGGACAGGCCTTCGAAAAACTGTTTTTT. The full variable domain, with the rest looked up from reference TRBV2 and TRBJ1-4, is EPEVTQTPSHQVTQMGQEVILRCVPISNHLYFYWYRQILGQKVEFLVSFYNNEISEKSEIFDDQFSVERPDGSNFTLKIRSTKLEDSAMYFCASSRIGQAFEKLFFGSGTQLSVL.

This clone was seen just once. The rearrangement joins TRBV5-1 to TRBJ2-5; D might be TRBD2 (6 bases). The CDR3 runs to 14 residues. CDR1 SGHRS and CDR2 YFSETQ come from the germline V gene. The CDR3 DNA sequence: TGCGCGTGCAAGGGAGGAGGGGACCCAGAGACCCAGTACTTC. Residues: CACKGGGDPETQYF.

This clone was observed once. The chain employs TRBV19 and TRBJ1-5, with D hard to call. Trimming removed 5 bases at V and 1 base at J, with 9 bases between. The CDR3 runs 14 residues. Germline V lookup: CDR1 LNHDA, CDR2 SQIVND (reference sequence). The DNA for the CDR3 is TGTGCCAGTAGTCCCTACGGGAGCAATCAGCCCCAGCATTTT. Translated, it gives CASSPYGSNQPQHF.

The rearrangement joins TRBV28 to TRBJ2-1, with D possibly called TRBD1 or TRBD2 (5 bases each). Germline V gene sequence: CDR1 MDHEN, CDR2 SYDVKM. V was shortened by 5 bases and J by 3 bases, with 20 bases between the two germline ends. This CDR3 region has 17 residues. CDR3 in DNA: TGTGCCAGCAGTCCTGCCCACTTGGGACGGGACTACAATGAGCAGTTCTTC. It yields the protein CASSPAHLGRDYNEQFF.

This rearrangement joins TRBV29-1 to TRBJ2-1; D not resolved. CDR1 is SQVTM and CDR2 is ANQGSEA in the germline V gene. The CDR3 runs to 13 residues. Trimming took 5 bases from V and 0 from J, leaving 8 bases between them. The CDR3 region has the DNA TGCAGCGTTCTCGCGAGCTCCTACAATGAGCAGTTCTTC. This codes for CSVLASSYNEQFF.

CDR3 DNA sequence: TGTGCCAGCAGCGGGACAGGGCTAGGTCAGCCCCAGCATTTT. Protein sequence: CASSGTGLGQPQHF. The chain is built from TRBV9 and TRBJ1-5; 8 bases line up with TRBD1. With V trimmed by 3 bases and J by 6 bases, 5 bases remained unmatched. CDR1 is SGDLS, CDR2 YYNGEE, per germline. This CDR3 region has 14 residues. Together with reference TRBV9 and TRBJ1-5, the CDR3 gives the full variable domain: DSGVTQTPKHLITATGQRVTLRCSPRSGDLSVYWYQQSLDQGLQFLIQYYNGEERAKGNILERFSAQQFPDLHSELNLSSLELGDSALYFCASSGTGLGQPQHFGDGTRLSIL.

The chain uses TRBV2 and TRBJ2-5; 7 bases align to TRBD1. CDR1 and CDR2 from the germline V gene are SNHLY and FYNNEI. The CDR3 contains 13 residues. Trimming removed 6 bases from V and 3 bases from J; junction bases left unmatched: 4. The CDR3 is CASSLDREETQYF. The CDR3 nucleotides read TGTGCCAGCAGCCTCGACAGGGAAGAGACCCAGTACTTC.

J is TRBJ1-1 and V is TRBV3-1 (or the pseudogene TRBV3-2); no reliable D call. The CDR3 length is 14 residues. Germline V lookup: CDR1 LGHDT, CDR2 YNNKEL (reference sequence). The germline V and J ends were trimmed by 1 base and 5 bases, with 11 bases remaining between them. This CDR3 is CASSQGSSGTEAFF. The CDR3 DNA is TGTGCCAGCAGCCAAGGGAGTTCCGGGACTGAAGCTTTCTTT.

CDR3: CATSPTGTGSYNEQFF. The CDR3 nucleotides are TGTGCCACCAGCCCCACCGGGACAGGGTCCTACAATGAGCAGTTCTTC. The genes are TRBV24-1 and TRBJ2-1, with 9 bases that match TRBD1. CDR1 and CDR2 from the germline V gene are KGHDR and SFDVKD. J lost 1 base, V lost 7 bases, and 7 bases had no gene match. The CDR3 runs to 16 residues.

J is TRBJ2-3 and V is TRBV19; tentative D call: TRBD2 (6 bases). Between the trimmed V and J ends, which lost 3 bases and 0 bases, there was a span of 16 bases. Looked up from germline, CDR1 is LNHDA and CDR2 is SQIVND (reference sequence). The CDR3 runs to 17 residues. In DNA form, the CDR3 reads TGTGCCAGTAGTATGCTGGGGAGGACTCGAAGCACAGATACGCAGTATTTT. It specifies CASSMLGRTRSTDTQYF.